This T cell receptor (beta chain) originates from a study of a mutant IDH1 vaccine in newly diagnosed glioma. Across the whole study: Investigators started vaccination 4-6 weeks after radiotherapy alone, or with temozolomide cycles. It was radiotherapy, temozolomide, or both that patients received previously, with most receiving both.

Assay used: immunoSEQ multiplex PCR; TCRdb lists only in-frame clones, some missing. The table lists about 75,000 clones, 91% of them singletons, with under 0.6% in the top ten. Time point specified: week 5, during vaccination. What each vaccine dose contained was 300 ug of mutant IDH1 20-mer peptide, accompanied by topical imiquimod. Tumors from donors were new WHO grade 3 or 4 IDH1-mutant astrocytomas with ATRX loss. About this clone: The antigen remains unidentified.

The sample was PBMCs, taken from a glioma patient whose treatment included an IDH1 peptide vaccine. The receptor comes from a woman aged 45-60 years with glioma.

The CDR3: CASSEGGDYGYTF. The CDR3 nucleotides read TGTGCCAGCAGCGAAGGGGGCGACTATGGCTACACCTTC. V gene TRBV5-4 combines with J gene TRBJ1-2, with 7 positions matching TRBD1. The length of the CDR3 is 13 residues. Germline V gene data show CDR1 as SGHNT and CDR2 as YYREEE (reference sequence). Trimming removed 4 bases from V and 3 bases from J; junction bases left unmatched: 3.